The next 7 T cell receptor beta chains were all read from a single sample in a study of blood T cell repertoires in COVID-19. This table comes from immunoSEQ multiplex PCR, and its TCRdb copy is limited to in-frame clones, with some not included. This sample has around 200,000 clones, with around 80% found just once. Sequencing input: peripheral blood. The receptors here all came from a woman in her seventies with acute or convalescent COVID-19.

Comment on this clone: The sample has other DNA sequences that encode this CDR3 too. V gene TRBV27 combines with J gene TRBJ2-7; a possible D gene is TRBD1 (6 bases). The CDR3 runs 15 residues. V lost 0 bases, J lost 2 bases, and 11 bases lay in between. CDR1 and CDR2 from the germline V gene are MNHEY and SMNVEV (reference sequence). The CDR3 nucleotides are TGTGCCAGCAGTTTATCCCCGGGACAACCCTACGAGCAGTACTTC. Amino acid sequence: CASSLSPGQPYEQYF.

The chain uses TRBV27 and TRBJ1-5, with 8 nucleotides matching TRBD1. Germline CDR1 and CDR2: MNHEY and SMNVEV (reference sequence). This CDR3 spans 14 amino acids. V shed 3 bases, J shed 5 bases, and the junction held 3 bases outside the gene matches. The CDR3 is CASSLDRDYQPQHF. In nucleotides, the CDR3 is TGTGCCAGCAGTTTGGACAGGGATTATCAGCCCCAGCATTTT.

The V and J genes are TRBV29-1 and TRBJ2-6, with TRBD1 matching over 9 bases. Germline-derived CDR1 and CDR2 are SQVTM and ANQGSEA. The CDR3 is made up of 15 amino acids. With 4 bases clipped from V and 1 base from J, the junction kept 2 bases outside the gene matches. The CDR3 sequence is CSVGQGGSGANVLTF. CDR3 nucleotides: TGCAGCGTTGGACAGGGGGGATCTGGGGCCAACGTCCTGACTTTC.

This rearrangement joins TRBV29-1 to TRBJ1-3; D possibly corresponds to TRBD1 (5 bases). The germline V gene has CDR1 SQVTM and CDR2 ANQGSEA. The germline V and J ends were trimmed by 4 bases and 4 bases, with 14 bases remaining between them. The CDR3 has 14 amino acids. The CDR3 loop reads CSVVGGGVGNTIYF. As DNA, the CDR3 is TGCAGCGTTGTGGGTGGAGGGGTCGGAAACACCATATATTTT. The whole variable domain, remainder taken from reference TRBV29-1 and TRBJ1-3, is SAVISQKPSRDICQRGTSLTIQCQVDSQVTMMFWYRQQPGQSLTLIATANQGSEATYESGFVIDKFPISRPNLTFSTLTVSNMSPEDSSIYLCSVVGGGVGNTIYFGEGSWLTVV.

The rearrangement uses TRBV30 and TRBJ2-7, with TRBD2 matching over 7 bases. The CDR3 is 16 residues long. V shed 3 bases and J 0 bases; nucleotides not matched to a gene: 11. CDR1 GTSNPN and CDR2 SVGIG come from the germline V gene (reference sequence). CDR3 loop: CAWRSSGSPRSYEQYF. The CDR3 DNA sequence: TGTGCCTGGAGAAGTAGCGGGTCTCCCCGCTCCTACGAGCAGTACTTC.

This rearrangement joins TRBV2 to TRBJ1-2; 10 bases are shared with TRBD1. The V segment lost 4 bases and the J segment 6 bases; nucleotides outside the gene matches: 2. The CDR3 contains 13 residues. CDR1 SNHLY and CDR2 FYNNEI come from the germline V gene. CDR3 region: CASSGGTGDGYTF. The DNA of the CDR3 is TGTGCCAGCAGTGGAGGGACAGGGGATGGCTACACCTTC.

This clone came up a few times. This chain links TRBV29-1 with TRBJ2-1; the D gene is possibly TRBD1 (5 bases). The CDR3 spans 12 residues. V gave up 2 bases and J gave up 4 bases, with 6 bases separating them. Germline lookup yields CDR1 SQVTM and CDR2 ANQGSEA. DNA of the CDR3: TGCAGCGTTGAACAGGGATACAATGAGCAGTTCTTC. As protein: CSVEQGYNEQFF.